This TCR beta chain was sequenced in a study of blood T cell repertoires in COVID-19 (dated by TCRdb to 2018 to 2020). Regarding the research as a whole: The collaborator samples originated in the United States, Italy and Spain and spanned the acute and convalescent phases of COVID-19. The prospective study material was composed of cDNA or gDNA derived from T cells, B-cell-depleted T cells, or PBMCs. The samples were drawn from two sources: the first 160 participants of the ongoing ImmuneRACE study, and some 1,300 subjects contributed by 6 global collaborators. Where HLA class I and class II types were available, the types were taken from metadata supplied by the sample provider, not from assay-based typing. Sample metadata almost always included a de-identified subject ID, COVID-19 status, age in years and sex. The repertoires were released in a freely available public database meant as a resource for research on the immune response to SARS-CoV-2. Subjects who had been exposed to COVID-19, were actively infected with it, or had recovered from it provided the deeply sampled blood TCRbeta repertoires that made up the dataset.

Worth noting for this clone: Its antigen specificity is not known. Base qualities are missing; no much larger clone stands one base away.

TCRbeta CDR3 regions were amplified from genomic DNA by means of the immunoSEQ Assay, a bias-controlled multiplex PCR. Processing in the source paper ran as follows. Nucleated cell counts per sample were estimated from amplification of reference gene primers within the assay. To quantify the absolute abundance of each unique TCRbeta CDR3 rearrangement, sequence reads were collapsed and filtered. For each sample, productive Simpson clonality was calculated as the square root of Simpson's diversity index across productive rearrangements. TCRdb holds this immuneACCESS table with in-frame rearrangements only. Some clones are missing; in checked studies, unresolved V genes explain under half, and the rest has no known cause. V, J and clone size are taken as reported in that table, and D and trimming were inferred from the DNA itself. The sample table shows approximately 170,000 clones, and approximately 75% are seen once. The ten largest clones add up to under 13% of the sample.

Overall results and qualifications from the work: The quantity of clinical and demographic metadata differed by source and by participant and was supplied without curation.

Collaborating institutions collected whole blood in K2EDTA tubes following their own protocols. For TCRbeta analysis, collaborators shipped samples in one of three forms: frozen whole blood, isolated PBMCs, or DNA extracted from either of those sample types. The receptor's source is a human donor in a cohort sampled during active COVID-19. Sequencing was carried out using peripheral blood.

For the CDR3, the sequence is CASRRQGVSAYNEQFF. The DNA sequence is given as TGTGCCAGCAGGAGACAGGGCGTAAGTGCCTACAATGAGCAGTTCTTC. The V gene is TRBV28 and the J gene is TRBJ2-1, with 7 bases aligning to TRBD1. Based on the germline V gene, the CDR1 and CDR2 sequences are MDHEN and SYDVKM. The CDR3, from cysteine to phenylalanine, totals 16 residues. Here the CDR3 DNA is all that survives: 48 bases in frame from base 1. The V end gives up 6 bases and the J end 2 bases, leaving 10 bases in the junction not matched to a gene. The full variable domain, with segments outside the CDR3 supplied by the reference TRBV28 and TRBJ2-1 proteins, appears as DVKVTQSSRYLVKRTGEKVFLECVQDMDHENMFWYRQDPGLGLRLIYFSYDVKMKEKGDIPEGYSVSREKKERFSLILESASTNQTSMYLCASRRQGVSAYNEQFFGPGTRLTVL.